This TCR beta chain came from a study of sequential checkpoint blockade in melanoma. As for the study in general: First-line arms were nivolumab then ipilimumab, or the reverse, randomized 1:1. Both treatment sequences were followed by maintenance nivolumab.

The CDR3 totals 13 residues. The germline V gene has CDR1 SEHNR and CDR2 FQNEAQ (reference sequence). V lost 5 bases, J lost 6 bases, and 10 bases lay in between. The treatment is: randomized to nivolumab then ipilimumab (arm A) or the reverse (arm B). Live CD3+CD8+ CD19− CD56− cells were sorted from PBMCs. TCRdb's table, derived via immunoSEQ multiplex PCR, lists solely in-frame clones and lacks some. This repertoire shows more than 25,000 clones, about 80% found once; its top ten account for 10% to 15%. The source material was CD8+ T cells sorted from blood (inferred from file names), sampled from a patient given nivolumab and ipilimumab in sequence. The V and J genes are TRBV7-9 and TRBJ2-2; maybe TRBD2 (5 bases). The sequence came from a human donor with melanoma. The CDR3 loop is CASSQEGPGELFF. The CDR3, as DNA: TGTGCCAGCAGCCAAGAGGGCCCCGGGGAGCTGTTTTTT.